A selection of T cell receptor beta chains follows, all from one sample in a study of post-analysis software for immune sequencing data. Using its own MiXCR run on the PCR reads, TCRdb lists one record per CDR3 protein. The repertoire holds roughly 800,000 distinct CDR3 sequences, with around 53% as singletons. The material sequenced was blood. These receptor sequences come from a girl aged 10 to 17 with multiple sclerosis. Each CDR3 is given with its conserved first and last residue. Each record gives: J gene, V gene, clone size, CDR3 length, CDR3 protein. For some rows the clone size is stated as once, few or many, or as a class when expanded; others skip it.

TRBJ2-5	TRBV7-2	few	15	CASSLSRAGRETQYF
TRBJ1-2	TRBV7-3	NA	15	CASSQTGRALGGYTF
TRBJ1-4	TRBV7-2	few	17	CASSLEGPGLAIEKLFF
TRBJ2-7	TRBV12-3/TRBV12-4	NA	13	CASSSDTAYEQYF
TRBJ2-1	TRBV6-5	NA	15	CASSYSGGPSNEQFF
TRBJ1-5	TRBV29-1	few	13	CSVTGSSNQPQHF
TRBJ1-5	TRBV5-6	NA	16	CASSLLGEDSNQPQHF
TRBJ2-5	TRBV14	NA	14	CASSQGGSQETQYF
TRBJ2-7	TRBV5-5	NA	15	CASSPGRGVSYEQYF
TRBJ1-2	TRBV5-1	NA	13	CASSFRQGGGYTF
NA	TRBV12-5	few	14	CASGGGTSVYEQYF
TRBJ2-5	TRBV7-9	few	14	CASSLGTVEETQYF
TRBJ2-7	TRBV7-2	once	15	CASSHSGRTRYEQYF
TRBJ2-5	TRBV10-1	few	13	CASSERGAKTQYF
TRBJ1-5	TRBV9	NA	15	CASSVGPLGDQPQHF
TRBJ1-1	TRBV5-1	NA	14	CASNPQPMNTEAFF
TRBJ2-6	TRBV7-8	NA	18	CASSRRQGHSSGANVLTF
TRBJ1-1	TRBV12-3/TRBV12-4	NA	14	CDSSPGGRNTEAFF
TRBJ2-7	TRBV20-1	NA	16	CSARDINAGSTAEQYF
TRBJ2-7	TRBV3-1	few	15	CASSQVSAEAYEQYF